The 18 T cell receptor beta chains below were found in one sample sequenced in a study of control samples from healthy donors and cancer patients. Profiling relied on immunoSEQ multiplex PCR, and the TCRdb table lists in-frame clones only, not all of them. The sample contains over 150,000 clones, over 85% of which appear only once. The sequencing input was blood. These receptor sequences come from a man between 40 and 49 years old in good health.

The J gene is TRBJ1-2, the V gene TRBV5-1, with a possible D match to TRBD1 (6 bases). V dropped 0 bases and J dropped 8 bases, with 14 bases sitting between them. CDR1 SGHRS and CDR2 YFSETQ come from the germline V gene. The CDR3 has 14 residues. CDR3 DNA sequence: TGCGCCAGCAGCTTGGGGGACACAGTTAGGGGCTACACCTTC. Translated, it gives CASSLGDTVRGYTF.

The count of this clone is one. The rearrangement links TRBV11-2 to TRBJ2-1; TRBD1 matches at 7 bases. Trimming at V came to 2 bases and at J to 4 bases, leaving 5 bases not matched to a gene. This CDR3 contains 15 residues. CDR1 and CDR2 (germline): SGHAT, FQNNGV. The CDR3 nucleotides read TGTGCCAGCAGCTTAATGACAGGGCTATACAATGAGCAGTTCTTC. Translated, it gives CASSLMTGLYNEQFF.

CDR3 in amino acids: CAISEVGQGASNQPQHF. Written as DNA, the CDR3 is TGTGCCATCAGTGAAGTGGGACAGGGGGCGAGCAATCAGCCCCAGCATTTT. The chain couples TRBV10-3 to TRBJ1-5; TRBD1 matches 12 bases. CDR1 and CDR2 from the germline V gene are ENHRY and SYGVKD. CDR3 length: 17 amino acids. The V and J ends lost 3 bases and 1 base, in that order; junction bases with no gene match: 4.

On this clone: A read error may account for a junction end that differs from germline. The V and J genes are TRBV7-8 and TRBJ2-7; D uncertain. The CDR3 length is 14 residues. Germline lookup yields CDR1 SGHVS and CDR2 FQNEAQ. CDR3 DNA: TGTGCCAGCAGCTTAGACTTGTCGACCTACGAGCGGTACTTC. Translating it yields CASSLDLSTYERYF.

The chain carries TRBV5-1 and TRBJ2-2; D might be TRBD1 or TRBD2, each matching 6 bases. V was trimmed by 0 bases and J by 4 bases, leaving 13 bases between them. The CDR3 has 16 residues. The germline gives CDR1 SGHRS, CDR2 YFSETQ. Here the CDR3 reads CASSLVVQGGTGELFF. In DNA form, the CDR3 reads TGCGCCAGCAGCTTGGTAGTACAGGGAGGCACCGGGGAGCTGTTTTTT.

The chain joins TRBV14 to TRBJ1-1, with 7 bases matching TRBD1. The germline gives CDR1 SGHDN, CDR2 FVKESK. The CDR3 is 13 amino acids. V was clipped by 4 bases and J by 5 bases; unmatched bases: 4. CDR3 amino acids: CASSLTGRTEAFF. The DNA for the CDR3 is TGTGCCAGCAGCCTGACAGGGAGGACTGAAGCTTTCTTT.

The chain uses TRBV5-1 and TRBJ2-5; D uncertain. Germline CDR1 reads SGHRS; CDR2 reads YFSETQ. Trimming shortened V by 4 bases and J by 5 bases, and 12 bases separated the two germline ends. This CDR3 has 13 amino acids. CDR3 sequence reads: CASSPDARETQYF. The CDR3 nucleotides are TGCGCCAGCAGCCCGGACGCGCGGGAGACCCAGTACTTC.

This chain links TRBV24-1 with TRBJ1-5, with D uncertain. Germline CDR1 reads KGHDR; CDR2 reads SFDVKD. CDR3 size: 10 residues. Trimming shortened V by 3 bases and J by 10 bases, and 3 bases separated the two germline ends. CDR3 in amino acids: CATSDRPQHF. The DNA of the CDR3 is TGTGCCACCAGTGATCGTCCCCAGCATTTT.

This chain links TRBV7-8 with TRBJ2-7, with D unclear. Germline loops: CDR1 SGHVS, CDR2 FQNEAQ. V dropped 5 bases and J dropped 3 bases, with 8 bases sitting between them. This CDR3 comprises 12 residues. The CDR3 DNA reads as TGTGCCAGCAGCGAGGACCTCTACGAGCAGTACTTC. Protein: CASSEDLYEQYF.

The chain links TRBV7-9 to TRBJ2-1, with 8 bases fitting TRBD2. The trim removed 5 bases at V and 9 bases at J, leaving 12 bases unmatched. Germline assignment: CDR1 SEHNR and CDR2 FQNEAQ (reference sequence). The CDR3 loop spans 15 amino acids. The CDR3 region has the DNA TGTGCCAGCAGCCGTTCCAACAGCGGGGGTGCTGAGCAGTTCTTC. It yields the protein CASSRSNSGGAEQFF.

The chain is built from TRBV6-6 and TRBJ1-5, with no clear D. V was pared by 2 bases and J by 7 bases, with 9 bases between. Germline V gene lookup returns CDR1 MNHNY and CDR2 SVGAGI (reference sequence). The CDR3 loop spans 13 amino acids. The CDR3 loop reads CASSYQLIQPQHF. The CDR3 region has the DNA TGTGCCAGCAGTTACCAACTCATCCAGCCCCAGCATTTT.

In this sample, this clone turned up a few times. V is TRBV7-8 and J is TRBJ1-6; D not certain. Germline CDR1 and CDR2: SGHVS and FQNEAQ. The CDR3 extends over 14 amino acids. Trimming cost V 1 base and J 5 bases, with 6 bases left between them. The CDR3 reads CASSLENNNSPLHF. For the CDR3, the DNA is TGTGCCAGCAGCTTAGAGAACAATAATTCACCCCTCCACTTT.

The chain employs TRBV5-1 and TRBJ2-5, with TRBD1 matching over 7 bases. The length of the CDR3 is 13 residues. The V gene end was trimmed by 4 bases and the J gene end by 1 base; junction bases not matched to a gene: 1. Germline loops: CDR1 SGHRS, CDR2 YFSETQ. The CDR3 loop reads CASSRDSQETQYF. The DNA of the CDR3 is TGCGCCAGCAGCCGGGACAGCCAAGAGACCCAGTACTTC.

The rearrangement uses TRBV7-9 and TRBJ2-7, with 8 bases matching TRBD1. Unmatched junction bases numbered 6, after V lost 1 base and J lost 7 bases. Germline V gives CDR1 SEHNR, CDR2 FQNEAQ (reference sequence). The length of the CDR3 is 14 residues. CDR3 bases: TGTGCCAGCAGCTTAGACAGGGGGGCGGGTGAGCAGTACTTC. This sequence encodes CASSLDRGAGEQYF.

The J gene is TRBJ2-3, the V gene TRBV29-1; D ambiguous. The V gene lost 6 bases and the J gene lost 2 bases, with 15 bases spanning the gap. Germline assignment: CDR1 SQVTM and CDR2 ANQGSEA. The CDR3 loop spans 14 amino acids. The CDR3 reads CSVLTGRNTDTQYF. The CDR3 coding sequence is TGCAGCGTACTAACGGGCAGAAACACAGATACGCAGTATTTT.

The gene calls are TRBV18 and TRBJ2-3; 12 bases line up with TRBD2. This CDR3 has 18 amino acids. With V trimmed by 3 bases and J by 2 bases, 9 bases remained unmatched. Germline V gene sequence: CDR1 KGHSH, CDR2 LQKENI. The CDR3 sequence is CASSPVQTSGGPTDTQYF. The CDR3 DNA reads TGTGCCAGCTCACCCGTACAGACTAGCGGGGGACCCACAGATACGCAGTATTTT.

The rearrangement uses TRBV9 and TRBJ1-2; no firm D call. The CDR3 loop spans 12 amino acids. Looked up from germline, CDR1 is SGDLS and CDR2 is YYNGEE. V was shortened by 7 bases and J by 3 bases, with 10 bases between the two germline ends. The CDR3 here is CASLKGDYGYTF. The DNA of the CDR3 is TGTGCCAGCCTCAAGGGCGACTATGGCTACACCTTC.

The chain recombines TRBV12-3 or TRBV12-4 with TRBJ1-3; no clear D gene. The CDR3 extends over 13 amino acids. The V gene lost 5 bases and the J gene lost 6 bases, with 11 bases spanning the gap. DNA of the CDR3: TGTGCCAGCAGTATAGACCTTATAAACACCATATATTTT. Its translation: CASSIDLINTIYF.